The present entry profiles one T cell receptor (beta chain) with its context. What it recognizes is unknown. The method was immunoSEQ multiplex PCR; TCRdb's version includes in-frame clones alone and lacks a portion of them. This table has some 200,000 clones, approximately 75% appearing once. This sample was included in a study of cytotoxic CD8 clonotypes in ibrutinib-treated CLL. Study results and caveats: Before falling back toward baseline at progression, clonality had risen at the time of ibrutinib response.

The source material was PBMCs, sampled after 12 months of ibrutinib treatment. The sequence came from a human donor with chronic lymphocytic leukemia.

CDR3 nucleotide sequence: TGTGCCAGCAGCGTAGGTAATTTAGCCGGGGAGCTGTTTTTT. This encodes CASSVGNLAGELFF. This sequence joins TRBV9 and TRBJ2-2; D not resolved. The CDR3 sequence is 14 residues long. Per germline, CDR1 SGDLS and CDR2 YYNGEE. V dropped 0 bases and J dropped 6 bases, with 9 bases sitting between them.